A selection of T cell receptor beta chains follows, all from one sample in a study of technical replicates of blood from several donors. Here immunoSEQ multiplex PCR was the method, and the copy in TCRdb shows in-frame clones only, minus some. The data contain some 80,000 clones, approximately 94% of them seen just once; the ten biggest clones take up more than 0.2%. What was sequenced was T cells isolated from PBMCs. The receptor set was obtained from a human donor in good health. The conserved cysteine and the conserved F or W are not part of the CDR3 here.

V gene	CDR3 length	J gene	CDR3 protein
TRBV7-9	14	TRBJ1-5	ASSLGGVNSNQPQH
TRBV6-6	12	TRBJ2-1	ASSSGQGVFKQF
TRBV19	12	TRBJ1-1	ASSALEGYTEAF
TRBV19	10	TRBJ2-5	ATGQGEETQY
TRBV5-1	12	TRBJ1-4	ASSSGTGKEKLF
TRBV28	11	TRBJ2-1	ASSYSPGGRQF
TRBV25-1	15	TRBJ2-7	ASSGLQGQGFSYEQY
TRBV6-1	13	TRBJ2-5	ASSEMRGGQETQY
TRBV6-1	11	TRBJ1-5	ASRVQGGQPQH
TRBV5-6	17	TRBJ2-5	ASSPRTSGFYGGAETQY
TRBV6-1	13	TRBJ1-2	ASRNPRTGEYGYT
TRBV9	12	TRBJ2-3	ASSVVQNTDTQY
TRBV5-1	12	TRBJ1-1	ASSLQGFDTEAF
TRBV23-1	14	TRBJ2-3	ASSQRDRGRADTQY